Below are 29 T cell receptor beta chains sequenced from a single sample in a study of T cell responses to AZD1222 COVID-19 vaccine. The protocol was immunoSEQ multiplex PCR, while the TCRdb copy is restricted to in-frame clones and leaves out a portion. Of over 65,000 clones in the sample, roughly nine tenths are singletons; the top ten hold approximately 5.3%. This sample comprised peripheral blood, obtained 28 days after the second AZD1222 dose. Every receptor here comes from an adult who received the AZD1222 COVID-19 vaccine.

The chain uses TRBV13 and TRBJ2-3; a weak D match, TRBD2 (5 bases). Trimming shortened V by 5 bases and J by 8 bases, and 11 bases separated the two germline ends. The CDR3 is 12 amino acids. The germline gives CDR1 PRHDT, CDR2 FYEKMQ (reference sequence). The CDR3 loop reads CASSLAPATQYF. CDR3 DNA: TGTGCCAGCAGCCTAGCCCCCGCTACGCAGTATTTT.

The chain combines TRBV4-1 with TRBJ1-2; D unclear. The CDR3 runs to 14 residues. The V end lost 1 base, the J end lost 7 bases, and 13 bases lay between the germline ends. Germline loops: CDR1 MGHRA, CDR2 YSYEKL. The CDR3 region has the DNA TGCGCCAGCAGCCAAGGTCCAGGCGGGAGTGGCTACACCTTC. It is translated as CASSQGPGGSGYTF.

The chain employs TRBV6-4 and TRBJ2-3; 10 bases align to TRBD2. This CDR3 region has 16 residues. Germline V gene lookup returns CDR1 MRHNA and CDR2 SNTAGT. The V gene end was trimmed by 0 bases and the J gene end by 0 bases; junction bases not matched to a gene: 0. CDR3 DNA sequence: TGTGCCAGCAGTGACTCTAGCGGGGGGAGCACAGATACGCAGTATTTT. It translates to CASSDSSGGSTDTQYF.

This chain connects TRBV7-6 to TRBJ2-5, with 9 bases lining up with TRBD2. V shed 6 bases and J 2 bases; nucleotides not matched to a gene: 10. The germline CDR1 and CDR2 sequences are SGHVS and FNYEAQ. The CDR3 runs to 16 residues. CDR3 in DNA: TGTGCCAGCAGTCTGGGCCTGGCGGGGGGGCAAGAGACCCAGTACTTC. This codes for CASSLGLAGGQETQYF.

The rearrangement joins TRBV6-5 to TRBJ2-5, with 15 bases matching TRBD2. The CDR3 sequence is 15 residues long. The J segment lost 5 bases and the V segment lost 6 bases, leaving 4 bases of the junction unmatched. Per germline, CDR1 MNHEY and CDR2 SVGAGI. The CDR3 DNA sequence: TGTGCCAGCAGCGGGACTAGCGGGGGGCGTGAGACCCAGTACTTC. Its protein is CASSGTSGGRETQYF.

This clone was picked up one time. The chain couples TRBV28 to TRBJ2-6; D gene ambiguous. Germline V gives CDR1 MDHEN, CDR2 SYDVKM. V shed 8 bases and J shed 4 bases, with 18 bases lying between them. The CDR3 totals 16 residues. DNA for the CDR3: TGTGCCAGCTCGGAGTCAGGACGTGGCGGGGCCAACGTCCTGACTTTC. As protein: CASSESGRGGANVLTF. Variable domain in full (rest from reference TRBV28 and TRBJ2-6): DVKVTQSSRYLVKRTGEKVFLECVQDMDHENMFWYRQDPGLGLRLIYFSYDVKMKEKGDIPEGYSVSREKKERFSLILESASTNQTSMYLCASSESGRGGANVLTFGAGSRLTVL.

The genes are TRBV24-1 and TRBJ2-5; tentative D call: TRBD1 (6 bases). This CDR3 spans 15 amino acids. The germline V gene has CDR1 KGHDR and CDR2 SFDVKD. V dropped 2 bases and J dropped 4 bases, with 13 bases sitting between them. CDR3 DNA: TGTGCCACCAGTGATTCACAGGGTGGTTTAGAGACCCAGTACTTC. Residues: CATSDSQGGLETQYF.

The rearrangement links TRBV7-6 to TRBJ2-2; the match to TRBD1 covers 8 bases. In germline, CDR1 is SGHVS, CDR2 FNYEAQ. With V trimmed by 5 bases and J by 6 bases, 8 bases remained unmatched. CDR3 length: 15 residues. The chain's CDR3 is CASSRRAQGAGELFF. In DNA form, the CDR3 reads TGTGCCAGCAGCCGTAGGGCACAGGGGGCCGGGGAGCTGTTTTTT. Full variable domain (rest looked up from reference TRBV7-6 and TRBJ2-2): GAGVSQSPRYKVTKRGQDVALRCDPISGHVSLYWYRQALGQGPEFLTYFNYEAQQDKSGLPNDRFSAERPEGSISTLTIQRTEQRDSAMYRCASSRRAQGAGELFFGEGSRLTVL.

The V gene is TRBV28, the J gene TRBJ1-6; TRBD1 agrees at 12 bases. The germline V gene encodes CDR1 MDHEN and CDR2 SYDVKM. Trimming at V came to 9 bases and at J to 7 bases, leaving 13 bases not matched to a gene. The CDR3 is 17 residues long. The CDR3 nucleotides read TGTGCCAGTCAGGATGGGGACAGGGGGCCTAGGAATTCACCCCTCCACTTT. This translates into CASQDGDRGPRNSPLHF. The complete variable domain, with remaining parts taken from reference TRBV28 and TRBJ1-6, reads DVKVTQSSRYLVKRTGEKVFLECVQDMDHENMFWYRQDPGLGLRLIYFSYDVKMKEKGDIPEGYSVSREKKERFSLILESASTNQTSMYLCASQDGDRGPRNSPLHFGNGTRLTVT.

Here the CDR3 reads CASSAPGQGSTGEQFF. In nucleotides, the CDR3 is TGTGCCAGCAGCGCCCCGGGACAGGGATCCACGGGGGAGCAGTTCTTC. J is TRBJ2-1 and V is TRBV7-3; 9 positions match TRBD1. The CDR3 has 16 amino acids. V dropped 5 bases and J dropped 10; count of bases not matched to a gene: 15. From germline, CDR1 is SGHTA and CDR2 FQGTGA.

The chain couples TRBV14 to TRBJ1-1, with 7 nucleotides matching TRBD1. The germline V gene encodes CDR1 SGHDN and CDR2 FVKESK. The CDR3 runs 15 residues. Trimming cost V 2 bases and J 0 bases; bases outside gene matches: 3. The CDR3 spells CASSQRDSLNTEAFF. CDR3 DNA: TGTGCCAGCAGCCAAAGGGACAGTTTGAACACTGAAGCTTTCTTT.

The gene calls are TRBV5-1 and TRBJ2-5; D unresolved. CDR1 is SGHRS and CDR2 is YFSETQ in the germline V gene. CDR3 length: 14 residues. The V and J ends lost 0 bases and 1 base respectively, with 7 bases between them. CDR3 loop: CASSLALRQETQYF. In DNA, the CDR3 is TGCGCCAGCAGCTTGGCTCTACGCCAAGAGACCCAGTACTTC.

This sequence joins TRBV18 and TRBJ1-1, with no clear D. The CDR3 runs 15 residues. V was clipped by 6 bases and J by 4 bases, with 18 bases between them. Per the germline V gene, CDR1 is KGHSH and CDR2 is LQKENI. CDR3 residues: CASSPNRAAGTEAFF. As DNA, the CDR3 is TGTGCCAGCTCCCCGAATAGGGCCGCGGGCACTGAAGCTTTCTTT.

The J gene is TRBJ1-1, the V gene TRBV18; D remains unclear. Deletions cut 6 bases from V and 1 base from J, with 9 bases between. This CDR3 has 13 residues. Germline V gives CDR1 KGHSH, CDR2 LQKENI. The CDR3 loop reads CASSRDTNTEAFF. The CDR3, as DNA: TGTGCCAGCTCCCGAGACACGAACACTGAAGCTTTCTTT.

V and J are TRBV29-1 and TRBJ2-6, with 8 bases lining up with TRBD1. This CDR3 has 16 residues. The germline CDR1 and CDR2 sequences are SQVTM and ANQGSEA. Trimming removed 4 bases from V and 0 bases from J; junction bases left unmatched: 5. DNA for the CDR3: TGCAGCGTTGTGACAGGGGTAAGCTCTGGGGCCAACGTCCTGACTTTC. Translated: CSVVTGVSSGANVLTF.

CDR3 loop: CASSSAGGQTYEQYF. CDR3 DNA sequence: TGTGCCAGCAGCTCCGCGGGGGGCCAAACCTACGAGCAGTACTTC. This rearrangement joins TRBV4-2 to TRBJ2-7; TRBD2 agrees at 8 bases. V gave up 5 bases and J gave up 2 bases; unmatched junction bases: 8. Germline V gives CDR1 LGHNA, CDR2 YNFKEQ. The CDR3 is made up of 15 amino acids.

The chain couples TRBV7-9 to TRBJ1-1, with a possible D match to TRBD1 (5 bases). V was cut by 2 bases and J by 3 bases, with 10 bases left in between. The germline V gene encodes CDR1 SEHNR and CDR2 FQNEAQ (reference sequence). CDR3 length equals 14 residues. The CDR3 here is CASSLNTGYTEAFF. CDR3 nucleotide sequence: TGTGCCAGCAGCTTAAATACAGGCTACACTGAAGCTTTCTTT.

V gene TRBV5-4 combines with J gene TRBJ1-5; unclear D gene. The CDR3 has 14 residues. Trimming cost V 3 bases and J 2 bases, with 9 bases left between them. The V gene's germline CDR1 is SGHNT and CDR2 YYREEE (reference sequence). The CDR3, as DNA: TGTGCCAGCAGCTGGTTTGGAGGCAATCAGCCCCAGCATTTT. This translates into CASSWFGGNQPQHF.

The rearrangement links TRBV6-5 to TRBJ1-2; D may be TRBD1 (6 bases). CDR1 is MNHEY and CDR2 is SVGAGI in the germline V gene. The V end lost 6 bases, the J end lost 1 base, and 15 bases lay between the germline ends. This CDR3 is built from 15 residues. The CDR3 spells CASRQDSLYNYGYTF. Written as DNA, the CDR3 is TGTGCCAGCAGACAGGACAGCCTCTATAACTATGGCTACACCTTC.

V and J are TRBV29-1 and TRBJ2-5; 7 bases match TRBD1. After removal of 5 bases from V and 5 bases from J, the junction contained 5 bases not matched to a gene. Germline V lookup: CDR1 SQVTM, CDR2 ANQGSEA. The CDR3 extends over 12 amino acids. CDR3 sequence: CSVSGGSETQYF. CDR3 nucleotides: TGCAGCGTTTCAGGGGGATCGGAGACCCAGTACTTC.

This chain links TRBV5-5 with TRBJ2-7; 9 bases map to TRBD1. J gave up 3 bases and V 0 bases, and 1 base lay outside the gene matches. Germline CDR1 SGHKS, CDR2 YYEKEE (reference sequence). The CDR3 covers 14 residues. CDR3 sequence: CASSLGQGGYEQYV. CDR3 nucleotides: TGTGCCAGCAGCTTGGGACAGGGGGGCTACGAGCAGTACGTC.

The gene calls are TRBV10-1 and TRBJ2-7; D is unresolved. CDR3 length: 12 residues. From germline, CDR1 is WNHNN and CDR2 SYGVQD (reference sequence). Trimming removed 3 bases at V and 2 bases at J, with 5 bases between. The DNA of the CDR3 is TGCGCCAGCAGTGACAAAACCTACGAGCAGTACTTC. Its protein product is CASSDKTYEQYF.

The genes are TRBV6-9 and TRBJ2-1; D gene uncertain. The germline CDR1 and CDR2 sequences are MNHGY and SVAAGI. This CDR3 has 14 residues. Trimming pared 4 bases from V and 8 bases from J, leaving 15 bases between. DNA for the CDR3: TGTGCCAGCAGTTTATTCCGGATTATCCATGAGCAGTTCTTC. This sequence encodes CASSLFRIIHEQFF.

The DNA for the CDR3 is TGCGCCAGCAGCTTGGCGGACAGGGGAGGCGAGCAGTACGTC. The encoded protein is CASSLADRGGEQYV. The genes are TRBV5-1 and TRBJ2-7; 9 bases fit TRBD1. The CDR3 covers 14 residues. Germline CDR1 is SGHRS and CDR2 is YFSETQ. Germline trimming cut 0 bases from V and 6 bases from J; bases unmatched to any gene: 4.

This rearrangement joins TRBV1 to TRBJ2-7; the listed D gene, TRBD1, was not tested against the DNA. TRBV1 is deemed a pseudogene. This CDR3 contains 14 residues. The CDR3 loop reads CTSSQSSGMCEQYV. CDR3 nucleotides: TGCACCAGCAGCCAAAGTTCAGGGATGTGCGAGCAGTACGTC.

The V gene is TRBV6-5, the J gene TRBJ1-2, with D perhaps matching TRBD1 (5 bases). This CDR3 contains 15 residues. Trimming pared 0 bases from V and 4 bases from J, leaving 12 bases between. The V gene's germline CDR1 is MNHEY and CDR2 SVGAGI. The CDR3 protein is CASSYSEGRVYGYTF. CDR3 nucleotides: TGTGCCAGCAGTTACTCCGAAGGCAGGGTCTATGGCTACACCTTC.

CDR3 loop: CASSQEGARASYGYTF. CDR3 DNA sequence: TGCGCCAGCAGCCAAGAAGGGGCGAGGGCGAGCTATGGCTACACCTTC. The rearrangement uses TRBV4-1 and TRBJ1-2; possible D gene TRBD1, 5 bases. The V end was cut by 0 bases, the J end by 4 bases, with 15 bases between. Germline CDR1 MGHRA, CDR2 YSYEKL. There are 16 residues in the CDR3.

The genes are TRBV28 and TRBJ2-7; D is undetermined. The ends were cut back, 10 bases at V and 2 bases at J, with 12 bases in the middle. In germline, CDR1 is MDHEN, CDR2 SYDVKM. The CDR3 runs to 12 residues. Written as DNA, the CDR3 is TGTGCCACTGGGAAATTTCCCTACGAGCAGTACTTC. This sequence encodes CATGKFPYEQYF. The full variable domain, with the rest looked up from reference TRBV28 and TRBJ2-7, is DVKVTQSSRYLVKRTGEKVFLECVQDMDHENMFWYRQDPGLGLRLIYFSYDVKMKEKGDIPEGYSVSREKKERFSLILESASTNQTSMYLCATGKFPYEQYFGPGTRLTVT.

This chain connects TRBV27 to TRBJ1-2; 12 bases align to TRBD1. The CDR3 totals 17 residues. The germline V gene encodes CDR1 MNHEY and CDR2 SMNVEV (reference sequence). Unmatched junction bases numbered 9, after V lost 2 bases and J lost 5 bases. CDR3 region: CASSLVGTGGSGYGYTF. In DNA, the CDR3 is TGTGCCAGCAGTTTAGTAGGGACAGGGGGCTCTGGTTATGGCTACACCTTC.